This paragraph covers one T cell receptor beta chain sequence. This entry is derived from a study of blood T cell repertoires in COVID-19. The wider study: Some COVID-19 samples were acute and others convalescent; all came from the United States, Italy and Spain.

With V trimmed by 1 base and J by 13 bases, 6 bases remained unmatched. CDR3 length: 12 amino acids. Per the germline V gene, CDR1 is SQVTM and CDR2 is ANQGSEA. In the original processing: Estimated nucleated cell counts came from reference gene primer amplification. Method: immunoSEQ multiplex PCR; TCRdb's copy keeps in-frame clones and lacks some. That table supplies the V and J calls and clone size; D and trimming were determined from the DNA. Of more than 250,000 clones in the sample, around 87% were seen once. Participants came from 24 US areas, aged about 18 to 90 years. The chain recombines TRBV29-1 with TRBJ2-1; 8 bases align to TRBD1. The receptor was derived from a woman aged 18-35 years with acute COVID-19. The sequencing input was PBMCs or T cells enriched from blood (not recorded which). The CDR3 DNA follows: TGCAGCGTTGAAGGGCCAACAGGGGGTCAGTTCTTC. Protein sequence: CSVEGPTGGQFF.